Below are 30 T cell receptor beta chains sequenced from a single sample in a study of control samples from healthy donors and cancer patients. Clones were sequenced by immunoSEQ multiplex PCR, and TCRdb holds only the in-frame ones, with some missing. This sample has roughly 190,000 clones, with 75% to 95% found just once. The specimen was blood. The receptors stem from a woman in her 30s in good health.

A few counts support this clone. This sequence joins TRBV2 and TRBJ2-7, with 7 bases lining up with TRBD2. V trimming: 4 bases; J trimming: 5 bases; junction bases outside the gene matches: 8. The CDR3 covers 14 residues. CDR1 is SNHLY, CDR2 FYNNEI, per germline. The CDR3 loop reads CASSVMFGGNEQYF. DNA for the CDR3: TGTGCCAGCAGTGTTATGTTCGGGGGGAACGAGCAGTACTTC.

The table lists this clone with a count of one. J is TRBJ2-5 and V is TRBV19; TRBD1 matches at 7 bases. With V trimmed by 5 bases and J by 4 bases, 1 base remained unmatched. This CDR3 comprises 12 residues. Germline V gene sequence: CDR1 LNHDA, CDR2 SQIVND (reference sequence). CDR3 sequence reads: CASSHRGETQYF. Here the CDR3 DNA reads TGTGCCAGTAGTCACAGGGGAGAGACCCAGTACTTC.

This chain links TRBV6-4 with TRBJ2-1; 7 nucleotides match TRBD2. The V gene end was trimmed by 3 bases and the J gene end by 4 bases; junction bases not matched to a gene: 3. Germline V lookup: CDR1 MRHNA, CDR2 SNTAGT. The CDR3 sequence is 14 residues long. The CDR3 protein is CASSEGGEYNEQFF. For the CDR3, the DNA is TGTGCCAGCAGTGAGGGGGGGGAGTACAATGAGCAGTTCTTC.

In its sample, this clone was seen once. The chain couples TRBV7-9 to TRBJ1-2; 8 bases line up with TRBD1. CDR3 length: 15 residues. Trimming at V came to 2 bases and at J to 4 bases, leaving 6 bases not matched to a gene. Germline-derived CDR1 and CDR2 are SEHNR and FQNEAQ (reference sequence). For the CDR3, the DNA is TGTGCCAGCAGCTTATCAGGGGGCGAATTCTATGGCTACACCTTC. Translation: CASSLSGGEFYGYTF.

This clone was seen just once. The chain joins TRBV12-3 or TRBV12-4 to TRBJ2-2, with 8 bases lining up with TRBD2. The V and J ends lost 5 bases and 6 bases, in that order; junction bases with no gene match: 2. The CDR3 extends over 13 amino acids. Here the CDR3 reads CASSSGSAGELFF. CDR3 bases: TGTGCCAGCAGTAGCGGGAGTGCCGGGGAGCTGTTTTTT.

J is TRBJ1-2 and V is TRBV30; D unclear. The CDR3 spans 13 residues. The V gene's germline CDR1 is GTSNPN and CDR2 SVGIG (reference sequence). V lost 0 bases to trimming and J lost 4 bases, with 9 bases between them. DNA for the CDR3: TGTGCCTGGAGTGTACAGCTCCTCTATGGCTACACCTTC. The encoded protein is CAWSVQLLYGYTF.

The chain carries TRBV7-9 and TRBJ2-5; D is unclear. The ends were cut back, 3 bases at V and 0 bases at J, with 8 bases in the middle. The CDR3 spans 14 residues. Germline V gives CDR1 SEHNR, CDR2 FQNEAQ (reference sequence). The CDR3 sequence: CASSFVADQETQYF. In nucleotides, the CDR3 is TGTGCCAGCAGCTTCGTGGCAGACCAAGAGACCCAGTACTTC.

The chain combines TRBV6-5 with TRBJ1-1; perhaps TRBD1 as D (6 bases). The CDR3 runs to 16 residues. V lost 6 bases to trimming and J lost 1 base, with 18 bases between them. Germline CDR1 is MNHEY and CDR2 is SVGAGI. CDR3 protein: CASSYEGGRTNTEAFF. CDR3 nucleotides: TGTGCCAGCAGCTACGAGGGGGGGCGCACGAACACTGAAGCTTTCTTT.

In this sample, this clone turned up once. The rearrangement joins TRBV7-3 to TRBJ1-4; the D gene is possibly TRBD1 (6 bases). The CDR3 length is 15 residues. Germline V gene lookup returns CDR1 SGHTA and CDR2 FQGTGA. Trimming pared 1 base from V and 1 base from J, leaving 7 bases between. CDR3 coding DNA: TGTGCCAGCAGCTTAAGAGGGGGAACTAATGAAAAACTGTTTTTT. It specifies CASSLRGGTNEKLFF.

The J gene is TRBJ2-5, the V gene TRBV7-8, with 14 bases lining up with TRBD2. The CDR3 is 15 residues long. After removal of 3 bases from V and 5 bases from J, the junction contained 2 bases not matched to a gene. The germline gives CDR1 SGHVS, CDR2 FQNEAQ. The CDR3 reads CASSFGLAGGETQYF. In nucleotides, the CDR3 is TGTGCCAGCAGCTTCGGACTAGCGGGGGGCGAGACCCAGTACTTC.

The chain couples TRBV19 to TRBJ1-1; TRBD1 aligns across 9 bases. Germline trimming cut 6 bases from V and 3 bases from J; bases unmatched to any gene: 2. The CDR3 spans 13 residues. CDR1 is LNHDA and CDR2 is SQIVND in the germline V gene (reference sequence). CDR3 sequence: CASSGQGHTEAFF. CDR3 bases: TGTGCCAGTAGCGGACAGGGGCACACTGAAGCTTTCTTT.

The chain carries TRBV6-5 and TRBJ1-1; 7 positions match TRBD1. The ends lost 6 bases at V and 5 bases at J; junction bases unmatched: 9. There are 14 residues in the CDR3. Germline CDR1 reads MNHEY; CDR2 reads SVGAGI. The CDR3 DNA sequence: TGTGCCAGCAGCGATGGCAGGGGGACAACTGAAGCTTTCTTT. The encoded protein is CASSDGRGTTEAFF.

The chain uses TRBV2 and TRBJ2-4, with 12 bases matching TRBD1. The CDR3 is made up of 16 amino acids. Germline V gene data show CDR1 as SNHLY and CDR2 as FYNNEI. J lost 4 bases, V lost 2 bases, and 3 bases had no gene match. CDR3 DNA sequence: TGTGCCAGCAGTGAACTGGGACAGGGGGCGAAAAACATTCAGTACTTC. This encodes CASSELGQGAKNIQYF.

This chain uses TRBV6-5 with TRBJ1-1, with D unresolved. Trimming shortened V by 0 bases and J by 0 bases, and 8 bases separated the two germline ends. The CDR3 runs to 15 residues. The germline gives CDR1 MNHEY, CDR2 SVGAGI. The CDR3 sequence is CASSYSGIVNTEAFF. CDR3 nucleotide sequence: TGTGCCAGCAGTTACTCGGGCATCGTGAACACTGAAGCTTTCTTT.

The chain recombines TRBV21-1 with TRBJ2-3. TRBV21-1 is a documented pseudogene. This CDR3 is 15 amino acids long. CDR3 amino acids: CASSKVRPRTDTQYF. CDR3 nucleotides: TGTGCCAGCAGCAAAGTCCGGCCCCGCACAGATACGCAGTATTTT.

This clone was observed once. The chain carries TRBV6-4 and TRBJ2-3, with 8 bases identical to TRBD2. CDR1 is MRHNA, CDR2 SNTAGT, per germline. V shed 3 bases, J shed 6 bases, and the junction held 8 bases outside the gene matches. The CDR3 runs to 15 residues. CDR3 sequence (DNA): TGTGCCAGCAGTGATGGAGCGGGAGAGACGGATACGCAGTATTTT. Amino acids: CASSDGAGETDTQYF.

The CDR3 spells CASSFLGLGYTF. The CDR3 DNA is TGTGCCAGCAGTTTTTTGGGGTTGGGCTACACCTTC. This chain links TRBV12-3 or TRBV12-4 with TRBJ1-2; D not certain. CDR3 length: 12 amino acids. V dropped 3 bases and J dropped 8 bases, with 10 bases sitting between them.

The gene calls are TRBV4-1 and TRBJ1-1; no reliable D call. V was clipped by 1 base and J by 1 base, with 4 bases between them. The germline V gene encodes CDR1 MGHRA and CDR2 YSYEKL. This CDR3 comprises 13 residues. CDR3 DNA sequence: TGCGCCAGCAGCCAAGCAGCGAACACTGAAGCTTTCTTT. This encodes CASSQAANTEAFF.

The chain is built from TRBV2 and TRBJ2-7; D unresolved. Looked up from germline, CDR1 is SNHLY and CDR2 is FYNNEI. V was shortened by 5 bases and J by 0 bases, with 8 bases between the two germline ends. The CDR3 consists of 13 residues. The CDR3, as DNA: TGTGCCAGCAGTATCAGCGACTCCTACGAGCAGTACTTC. Its translation: CASSISDSYEQYF.

This chain links TRBV4-2 with TRBJ2-7; 8 bases match TRBD2. This CDR3 is built from 14 residues. The junction had 6 bases not matched to a gene; V was cut back by 6 bases and J by 2 bases. Germline lookup yields CDR1 LGHNA and CDR2 YNFKEQ. DNA for the CDR3: TGTGCCAGCAGACCAACTAGCGGAGCCTACGAGCAGTACTTC. This translates into CASRPTSGAYEQYF.

The chain couples TRBV11-2 to TRBJ1-6; D unclear. The CDR3 length is 17 residues. Trimming shortened V by 3 bases and J by 0 bases, and 12 bases separated the two germline ends. Germline-derived CDR1 and CDR2 are SGHAT and FQNNGV. CDR3: CASSFSRRGSYNSPLHF. CDR3 in DNA: TGTGCCAGCAGCTTCAGTCGTAGAGGCTCCTATAATTCACCCCTCCACTTT.

The J gene is TRBJ2-7, the V gene TRBV15; possibly TRBD2 for D (5 bases). CDR1 is LNHNV, CDR2 YYDKDF, per germline (reference sequence). CDR3 size: 16 residues. The V gene lost 0 bases and the J gene lost 0 bases, with 12 bases spanning the gap. Written as DNA, the CDR3 is TGTGCCACCAGCAGAGATTTGGACGGGAACTCCTACGAGCAGTACTTC. This sequence encodes CATSRDLDGNSYEQYF.

As regards this clone: Within the sample, other DNA sequences also encode this same CDR3. The chain recombines TRBV19 with TRBJ2-1; 9 bases line up with TRBD1. With V trimmed by 6 bases and J by 5 bases, 11 bases remained unmatched. This CDR3 comprises 16 residues. Germline lookup yields CDR1 LNHDA and CDR2 SQIVND (reference sequence). The CDR3 here is CASRPTDRGMDNEQFF. In DNA form, the CDR3 reads TGTGCCAGTAGGCCGACGGACAGGGGAATGGACAATGAGCAGTTCTTC.

This chain joins TRBV7-3 and TRBJ2-2; 7 bases align to TRBD1. J gave up 3 bases and V 4 bases, and 2 bases lay outside the gene matches. CDR3 length: 14 amino acids. The germline V gene encodes CDR1 SGHTA and CDR2 FQGTGA. CDR3 residues: CASSYDRDTGELFF. CDR3 sequence (DNA): TGTGCCAGCAGCTACGACAGGGACACCGGGGAGCTGTTTTTT.

The gene calls are TRBV11-2 and TRBJ1-1; D is unresolved. The germline gives CDR1 SGHAT, CDR2 FQNNGV. This CDR3 is built from 14 residues. Trimming took 2 bases from V and 2 from J, leaving 9 bases between them. CDR3 protein: CASSLQLGNTEAFF. CDR3 coding DNA: TGTGCCAGCAGCTTACAGCTGGGAAACACTGAAGCTTTCTTT. Together with reference TRBV11-2 and TRBJ1-1, the CDR3 gives the full variable domain: EAGVAQSPRYKIIEKRQSVAFWCNPISGHATLYWYQQILGQGPKLLIQFQNNGVVDDSQLPKDRFSAERLKGVDSTLKIQPAKLEDSAVYLCASSLQLGNTEAFFGQGTRLTVV.

The genes are TRBV28 and TRBJ1-2, with D possibly TRBD1 on 5 matching bases. With 6 bases removed from V and 0 bases from J, the gap between germline ends came to 8 bases. This CDR3 comprises 13 residues. The germline gives CDR1 MDHEN, CDR2 SYDVKM. For the CDR3, the DNA is TGTGCCAGCAGGTTGACAGCTAACTATGGCTACACCTTC. Translation gives CASRLTANYGYTF.

The gene calls are TRBV5-1 and TRBJ2-3; D is perhaps TRBD1 or TRBD2 (6 bases each). Germline loops: CDR1 SGHRS, CDR2 YFSETQ. V lost 4 bases and J lost 0, with 9 bases in between. The CDR3 runs 14 residues. The CDR3 here is CASSGGPSTDTQYF. The CDR3 DNA reads TGCGCCAGCAGCGGGGGGCCTAGCACAGATACGCAGTATTTT.

V usage is TRBV7-8 and J usage is TRBJ1-3; maybe TRBD1 (5 bases). The CDR3 is made up of 14 amino acids. Germline V gene sequence: CDR1 SGHVS, CDR2 FQNEAQ. With 4 bases removed from V and 2 bases from J, the gap between germline ends came to 9 bases. The CDR3 protein is CASSYRQPGNTIYF. The CDR3 DNA is TGTGCCAGCAGCTACCGACAGCCTGGAAACACCATATATTTT. Variable domain in full (rest from reference TRBV7-8 and TRBJ1-3): GAGVSQSPRYKVAKRGQDVALRCDPISGHVSLFWYQQALGQGPEFLTYFQNEAQLDKSGLPSDRFFAERPEGSVSTLKIQRTQQEDSAVYLCASSYRQPGNTIYFGEGSWLTVV.

The CDR3 DNA reads TGTGCCAGCAGCCAAAGCGTCCCGGGACAGGGTAATGAGCAGTTCTTC. Translation gives CASSQSVPGQGNEQFF. The chain joins TRBV14 to TRBJ2-1; 9 nucleotides match TRBD1. The CDR3 length is 16 residues. Trimming took 2 bases from V and 7 from J; bases not matched to a gene: 9. Germline CDR1 and CDR2: SGHDN and FVKESK. Complete variable domain (other parts from reference TRBV14 and TRBJ2-1): EAGVTQFPSHSVIEKGQTVTLRCDPISGHDNLYWYRRVMGKEIKFLLHFVKESKQDESGMPNNRFLAERTGGTYSTLKVQPAELEDSGVYFCASSQSVPGQGNEQFFGPGTRLTVL.

The chain links TRBV6-2 or TRBV6-3 to TRBJ1-1, with 9 bases aligning to TRBD1. Germline V gives CDR1 MNHEY, CDR2 SVGEGT. The CDR3 spans 13 residues. V was pared by 5 bases and J by 4 bases, with 2 bases of the junction left unmatched. The CDR3: CASSAGQGTEAFF. CDR3 DNA: TGTGCCAGCAGTGCGGGACAGGGCACTGAAGCTTTCTTT.